The rows below give T cell receptor beta chains drawn from one sample of a study of Ad26.COV2.S vaccination and SARS-CoV-2 variants. Sequencing used immunoSEQ multiplex PCR; TCRdb keeps in-frame clones, though not all of them. The sample lists roughly 700,000 clones; approximately 88% were seen once. The material was peripheral blood, obtained in a trial of Ad26.COV2.S vaccine versus placebo. The receptors derive from a person between 18 and 65 years old who received the Ad26.COV2.S COVID-19 vaccine or a placebo. CDR3s include the opening cysteine and the closing phenylalanine or tryptophan. The D gene is left open where the match is weak.

j_gene: TRBJ2-7; v_gene: TRBV7-2; d_gene: .; CDR3aa: CASSWGNYEQYF
j_gene: TRBJ2-7; v_gene: TRBV19; d_gene: TRBD1; CDR3aa: CASSVRDSVSYEQYF
j_gene: TRBJ2-7; v_gene: TRBV18; d_gene: .; CDR3aa: CASSPPFGAVSSYEQYF
j_gene: TRBJ1-1; v_gene: TRBV5-4; d_gene: TRBD1; CDR3aa: CASSSQGAVTEAFF
j_gene: TRBJ2-6; v_gene: TRBV18; d_gene: .; CDR3aa: CASSPNGGTGANVLTF
j_gene: TRBJ2-7; v_gene: TRBV6-6; d_gene: TRBD2; CDR3aa: CASSYAGANEQYF
j_gene: TRBJ1-6; v_gene: TRBV6-6; d_gene: .; CDR3aa: CASSYGRAGPSPLHF
j_gene: TRBJ1-1; v_gene: TRBV19; d_gene: .; CDR3aa: CASSTGLATFF
j_gene: TRBJ2-5; v_gene: TRBV20-1; d_gene: .; CDR3aa: CSAREETQYF
j_gene: TRBJ1-5; v_gene: TRBV7-2; d_gene: .; CDR3aa: CASSLVGGQPQHF
j_gene: TRBJ2-1; v_gene: TRBV18; d_gene: .; CDR3aa: CASSPPQQLNYNEQFF
j_gene: TRBJ2-5; v_gene: TRBV7-2; d_gene: .; CDR3aa: CASSLVGHGLETQYF
j_gene: TRBJ1-1; v_gene: TRBV4-1; d_gene: .; CDR3aa: CASSHTVGDTEAFF
j_gene: TRBJ2-2; v_gene: TRBV7-9; d_gene: .; CDR3aa: CASSSTLDYRVGTGELFF
j_gene: TRBJ2-5; v_gene: TRBV5-6; d_gene: TRBD1; CDR3aa: CASSFPDRVQETQYF
j_gene: TRBJ1-3; v_gene: TRBV24-1; d_gene: TRBD1; CDR3aa: CATSETGEGSGNTIYF
j_gene: TRBJ2-1; v_gene: TRBV3-1/TRBV3-2; d_gene: .; CDR3aa: CASSQAYQQGEQFF
j_gene: TRBJ1-2; v_gene: TRBV10-3; d_gene: .; CDR3aa: CANLAYYLYGYTF
j_gene: TRBJ1-1; v_gene: TRBV2; d_gene: .; CDR3aa: CASTGQSRTSEAFF
j_gene: TRBJ2-1; v_gene: TRBV7-2; d_gene: TRBD1; CDR3aa: CASRQIRGQGSNEQFF
j_gene: TRBJ1-1; v_gene: TRBV19; d_gene: .; CDR3aa: CASPSMNTEAFF
j_gene: TRBJ1-4; v_gene: TRBV28; d_gene: .; CDR3aa: CASSSSVTRLDEKLFF